This TCR beta chain was identified in a study of cytomegalovirus exposure and HLA in healthy donors. With respect to this clone: What it binds is unknown.

This PCR relied on a set of 60 Vbeta primers and 13 Jbeta primers. Generated by immunoSEQ multiplex PCR, the TCRdb table keeps only in-frame clones and is missing some. The sample holds around 120,000 clones, 80% seen once. Findings of the study overall: Based on reports, TCR beta sequences accurately predicted HLA-A and HLA-B alleles for most subjects.

The CDR3 has 13 residues. CDR1 is SGHRS, CDR2 YFSETQ, per germline. The ends were cut back, 3 bases at V and 4 bases at J, with 10 bases in the middle. Sequencing was carried out using PBMCs. This sequence originates from a man aged 50 or older in good health and CMV-seronegative. This chain links TRBV5-1 with TRBJ1-1, with unresolved D. The CDR3 sequence is CASSSSEVTEAFF. The CDR3 DNA reads TGCGCCAGCAGCTCCTCGGAGGTCACTGAAGCTTTCTTT.